The clone carrying this TCR beta chain was observed a few times. This entry is derived from a study of patients and donors after allogeneic stem cell transplantation. From the RT-PCR reads, TCRdb called clonotypes with MiXCR, one entry per CDR3 protein. Of about a million distinct CDR3 sequences listed, more than 15% were seen once; the top ten hold around 6%. This TCR derives from a human donor who was either an allogeneic HSCT recipient or a stem cell or donor lymphocyte infusion donor (not recorded which). It is not recorded whose cells these are; they may come from a transplant donor. Sequencing was done on a sample of blood, either unsorted or a sorted T cell fraction (not recorded which).

The DNA for the CDR3 is TGTGCCAGCAGCTCCGGGGTCCGGGAGGACACTGAAGCTTTCTTT. Protein: CASSSGVREDTEAFF. The gene calls are TRBV11-3 and TRBJ1-1; no clear D. Trimming left V 4 bases short and J 3 bases short, with 15 bases between. The CDR3 totals 15 residues. Per germline, CDR1 SGHNT and CDR2 YENEEA.